The clone carrying this T cell receptor beta chain came up a few times. Antigen: not known. These data come from a study of response to subunit inactivated influenza vaccine. Study-wide findings and caveats: Each seasonal influenza vaccination, the authors suggested, recruits few new T cells.

TCRdb redid the calling of the RT-PCR reads with MiXCR, one entry per CDR3 protein. The sample has about 700,000 distinct CDR3 sequences, more than 11% seen once; the top ten hold around 6.5%. Germline values: CDR1 SGHRS, CDR2 YFSETQ. This CDR3 comprises 16 residues. Trimming left V 1 base short and J 1 base short, with 12 bases between. This sequence originates from a man over 45 who received an inactivated influenza vaccine. The material sequenced was PBMCs from blood, taken around 14 days before vaccination. The chain carries TRBV5-1 and TRBJ2-1; D gene uncertain. CDR3 loop: CASSLWISSSYNEQFF. The CDR3 DNA follows: TGCGCCAGCAGCTTGTGGATTAGCAGTTCCTACAATGAGCAGTTCTTC.